These 24 T cell receptor beta chains originate from one sample sequenced in a study of T cells in Graves' hyperthyroidism and ophthalmopathy. TCR beta CDR3 region amplification was performed from RNA transcripts. In the first-round RT-PCR of the TCR CDR3, the HTBI primer set was used. TCRdb re-called the multiplex PCR reads with MiXCR, one entry per CDR3 protein. This table holds fewer than 450,000 distinct CDR3 sequences, about 15% found once. Sequences were obtained from blood. The receptors shown here come from a woman aged 55-69 years with Graves' ophthalmopathy.

V usage is TRBV4-1 and J usage is TRBJ2-2; possibly TRBD2 for D (7 bases). The CDR3 is 15 amino acids. V lost 4 bases to trimming and J lost 4 bases, with 13 bases between them. From germline, CDR1 is MGHRA and CDR2 YSYEKL. The CDR3 sequence: CASSRGGASTGELFF. The CDR3 DNA sequence: TGCGCCAGCAGCCGAGGGGGGGCGAGCACCGGGGAGCTGTTTTTT.

This clonotype was observed a handful of times. The rearrangement links TRBV7-2 to TRBJ2-1; 9 bases fit TRBD2. Losses at the gene ends were 3 bases for V and 9 bases for J; bases not matched to a gene: 18. There are 18 residues in the CDR3. Germline V gene lookup returns CDR1 SGHTA and CDR2 FQGNSA. The CDR3 protein is CASSFVWGGRARSGEQFF. The CDR3 DNA sequence: TGTGCCAGCAGCTTTGTATGGGGCGGGAGGGCCCGGAGTGGTGAGCAGTTCTTC. Together with reference TRBV7-2 and TRBJ2-1, the CDR3 gives the full variable domain: GAGVSQSPSNKVTEKGKDVELRCDPISGHTALYWYRQSLGQGLEFLIYFQGNSAPDKSGLPSDRFSAERTGGSVSTLTIQRTQQEDSAVYLCASSFVWGGRARSGEQFFGPGTRLTVL.

This clonotype was recorded a few times. The rearrangement joins TRBV3-1 to TRBJ2-5; D gene unclear. CDR1 LGHDT and CDR2 YNNKEL come from the germline V gene (reference sequence). The CDR3 is 13 amino acids. V was shortened by 0 bases and J by 6 bases, with 8 bases between the two germline ends. Here the CDR3 DNA reads TGTGCCAGCAGCCAAGACAGATTCCAGACCCAGTACTTC. Encoded protein: CASSQDRFQTQYF.

The sample holds a few counts of this clonotype. This chain joins TRBV6-5 and TRBJ2-5; no firm D call. The V gene's germline CDR1 is MNHEY and CDR2 SVGAGI. V was shortened by 0 bases and J by 1 base, with 6 bases between the two germline ends. The CDR3 spans 14 residues. CDR3 region: CASSYSQTQETQYF. Here the CDR3 DNA reads TGTGCCAGCAGTTACTCGCAAACCCAAGAGACCCAGTACTTC.

In its sample, this clonotype was seen a few times. The gene calls are TRBV4-1 and TRBJ2-2; maybe TRBD2 (6 bases). Germline lookup yields CDR1 MGHRA and CDR2 YSYEKL. There are 16 residues in the CDR3. V was trimmed by 0 bases and J by 6 bases, leaving 14 bases between them. As DNA, the CDR3 is TGCGCCAGCAGCCAAGATGGTGGAGGGGTACCCGGGGAGCTGTTTTTT. Translation gives CASSQDGGGVPGELFF.

On this clonotype: A much larger clonotype is one base distant, so this may be a read error. The CDR3 does not close with the conserved phenylalanine or tryptophan, likely indicating a read error. The chain carries TRBV3-1 and TRBJ2-5; 13 bases line up with TRBD2. From germline, CDR1 is LGHDT and CDR2 YNNKEL (reference sequence). With 4 bases clipped from V and 5 bases from J, the junction kept 7 bases outside the gene matches. The CDR3 extends over 16 amino acids. CDR3 sequence (DNA): TGTGCCAGCAGCCCGGGACTAGCGGGAAGGTATGAGACCCAGTACCTC. Translating gives CASSPGLAGRYETQYL.

Ten or more counts support this clonotype. This chain connects TRBV2 to TRBJ2-3; no definite D call. The germline V gene has CDR1 SNHLY and CDR2 FYNNEI. V was clipped by 7 bases and J by 4 bases, with 9 bases between them. This CDR3 contains 12 residues. CDR3 DNA: TGTGCCAGCATGCCGGGCTCAGATACGCAGTATTTT. This encodes CASMPGSDTQYF.

This clonotype was counted only a few times. This chain links TRBV20-1 with TRBJ2-6; D unresolved. The CDR3 has 16 residues. The V gene lost 3 bases and the J gene lost 0 bases, with 12 bases spanning the gap. Germline V gene data show CDR1 as DFQATT and CDR2 as SNEGSKA (reference sequence). The CDR3 DNA is TGCAGTGCTAGCCCAGGTACCCCCTCTGGGGCCAACGTCCTGACTTTC. Its protein is CSASPGTPSGANVLTF.

In this sample, this clonotype turned up many times. The genes are TRBV27 and TRBJ1-1; D is undetermined. The germline CDR1 and CDR2 sequences are MNHEY and SMNVEV (reference sequence). This CDR3 is 13 amino acids long. V was shortened by 5 bases and J by 7 bases, with 14 bases between the two germline ends. In DNA form, the CDR3 reads TGTGCCAGCAGTACCTCACGGGCCGGTGAAGCTTTCTTT. Translating it yields CASSTSRAGEAFF.

This clonotype was counted many times. The CDR3 nucleotides read TGTGCCAGCAGTCCTCTAGCGGGAGTGAACAATGAGCAGTTCTTC. It yields the protein CASSPLAGVNNEQFF. The J gene is TRBJ2-1, the V gene TRBV28; 10 bases align to TRBD2. J gave up 5 bases and V 5 bases, and 6 bases lay outside the gene matches. CDR1 MDHEN and CDR2 SYDVKM come from the germline V gene. The CDR3 runs to 15 residues.

At least ten counts were recorded for this clonotype. J is TRBJ1-5 and V is TRBV18; D gene ambiguous. The CDR3 contains 13 residues. Germline V lookup: CDR1 KGHSH, CDR2 LQKENI. The V end lost 0 bases, the J end lost 5 bases, and 5 bases lay between the germline ends. As DNA, the CDR3 is TGTGCCAGCTCACCACCAGGTGATCAGCCCCAGCATTTT. This sequence encodes CASSPPGDQPQHF.

This clonotype was observed at least ten times. The chain employs TRBV6-1 and TRBJ1-2, with 9 bases identical to TRBD1. The V gene end was trimmed by 4 bases and the J gene end by 8 bases; junction bases not matched to a gene: 5. Germline-derived CDR1 and CDR2 are MNHNS and SASEGT. The CDR3 contains 13 residues. The CDR3 is CASSATGGGGYTF. In DNA form, the CDR3 reads TGTGCCAGCAGTGCGACAGGGGGTGGCGGCTACACCTTC.

This clonotype was found a few times. Given a much more abundant clone one base away, this may be a read error. The V gene is TRBV2, the J gene TRBJ2-5; TRBD1 might be the D (7 bases). Germline CDR1 reads SNHLY; CDR2 reads FYNNEI. The CDR3 has 13 residues. CDR3 protein: CASSFTGEETQHF. The CDR3 nucleotides read TGTGCCAGCAGCTTTACAGGGGAGGAGACCCAGCACTTC.

This clonotype appeared a few times. The V gene is TRBV4-1, the J gene TRBJ2-5, with 10 bases identical to TRBD2. Germline CDR1 and CDR2: MGHRA and YSYEKL. V dropped 1 base and J dropped 5; count of bases not matched to a gene: 13. The CDR3 runs to 18 residues. The CDR3 loop is CASSQVSSGLAFGETQYF. In nucleotides, the CDR3 is TGCGCCAGCAGCCAAGTATCCTCGGGACTAGCGTTTGGGGAGACCCAGTACTTC.

This clonotype was seen a few times. The J gene is TRBJ2-7, the V gene TRBV6-1; D is undetermined. The CDR3 is 12 amino acids. Trimming pared 6 bases from V and 5 bases from J, leaving 11 bases between. Per germline, CDR1 MNHNS and CDR2 SASEGT. The CDR3 spells CASSETRDEQYF. In nucleotides, the CDR3 is TGTGCCAGCAGCGAGACAAGGGACGAGCAGTACTTC.

This clonotype was observed a few times. The rearrangement links TRBV7-6 to TRBJ2-2; 10 nucleotides align to TRBD2. The CDR3 covers 18 residues. In germline, CDR1 is SGHVS, CDR2 FNYEAQ. The V segment lost 1 base and the J segment 4 bases; nucleotides outside the gene matches: 9. The CDR3 loop is CASSLDASGSVTTGELFF. The CDR3 DNA reads TGTGCCAGCAGCTTAGACGCTAGCGGGAGCGTCACCACCGGGGAGCTGTTTTTT.

This clonotype was counted a single time. The rearrangement joins TRBV2 to TRBJ2-1, with D possibly TRBD2 on 5 matching bases. This CDR3 comprises 11 residues. The V gene's germline CDR1 is SNHLY and CDR2 FYNNEI. V was trimmed by 6 bases and J by 9 bases, leaving 9 bases between them. The CDR3 DNA is TGTGCCAGCAGGGGAGCAGGTGAGCAGTTCTTC. Translation: CASRGAGEQFF.

The V gene is TRBV7-8, the J gene TRBJ2-1; 12 bases match TRBD2. CDR1 and CDR2 (germline): SGHVS, FQNEAQ. The V and J ends lost 5 bases and 8 bases, in that order; junction bases with no gene match: 7. This CDR3 region has 15 residues. The CDR3 sequence: CASSPRTSGTYEQFF. The CDR3 region has the DNA TGTGCCAGCAGCCCGCGGACTAGCGGGACATATGAGCAGTTCTTC.

The table lists this clonotype with many counts. V gene TRBV28 combines with J gene TRBJ1-2; possible D gene TRBD1, 5 bases. Per germline, CDR1 MDHEN and CDR2 SYDVKM. V was shortened by 3 bases and J by 3 bases, with 14 bases between the two germline ends. The CDR3 has 15 amino acids. The CDR3 sequence: CASSFGAVWDYGYTF. As DNA, the CDR3 is TGTGCCAGCAGTTTTGGGGCCGTCTGGGACTATGGCTACACCTTC.

This clonotype was counted ten times or more. V is TRBV2 and J is TRBJ1-6; D not resolved. The CDR3 contains 15 residues. Germline V gives CDR1 SNHLY, CDR2 FYNNEI. V was pared by 8 bases and J by 9 bases, with 20 bases between. CDR3 region: CASGQAIFPSSPLHF. The CDR3, as DNA: TGTGCCAGCGGCCAGGCTATCTTCCCTAGTTCACCCCTCCACTTT.

This clonotype was detected ten times or more. The chain recombines TRBV12-3 or TRBV12-4 with TRBJ1-1, with TRBD1 matching 7 bases. The J segment lost 3 bases and the V segment lost 5 bases, leaving 6 bases of the junction unmatched. This CDR3 has 14 amino acids. The CDR3 DNA reads as TGTGCCAGCAGTAGACAGGGTATAGACACTGAAGCTTTCTTT. Translated: CASSRQGIDTEAFF.

This chain uses TRBV5-1 with TRBJ1-3; D gene ambiguous. The germline V gene encodes CDR1 SGHRS and CDR2 YFSETQ. The CDR3 totals 14 residues. V lost 0 bases and J lost 0, with 4 bases in between. In nucleotides, the CDR3 is TGCGCCAGCAGCTTGGCCAGCTCTGGAAACACCATATATTTT. This codes for CASSLASSGNTIYF.

The table lists this clonotype with many counts. The chain couples TRBV7-6 to TRBJ1-1; D is perhaps TRBD1 (6 bases). CDR1 and CDR2 (germline): SGHVS, FNYEAQ. Trimming removed 5 bases from V and 4 bases from J, with 11 bases in between. The CDR3 contains 13 residues. CDR3 nucleotides: TGTGCCAGCAGCCGGGGGCTAGGCACTGAAGCTTTCTTT. Residues: CASSRGLGTEAFF.

This clonotype turned up a few times. This sequence joins TRBV9 and TRBJ2-1; TRBD2 matches at 14 bases. The CDR3 runs to 15 residues. The V and J ends lost 8 bases and 8 bases, in that order; junction bases with no gene match: 9. Looked up from germline, CDR1 is SGDLS and CDR2 is YYNGEE. CDR3 loop: CASSTSGRALDEQFF. The CDR3 DNA reads TGTGCCAGTTCGACTAGCGGGAGGGCCCTGGATGAGCAGTTCTTC.